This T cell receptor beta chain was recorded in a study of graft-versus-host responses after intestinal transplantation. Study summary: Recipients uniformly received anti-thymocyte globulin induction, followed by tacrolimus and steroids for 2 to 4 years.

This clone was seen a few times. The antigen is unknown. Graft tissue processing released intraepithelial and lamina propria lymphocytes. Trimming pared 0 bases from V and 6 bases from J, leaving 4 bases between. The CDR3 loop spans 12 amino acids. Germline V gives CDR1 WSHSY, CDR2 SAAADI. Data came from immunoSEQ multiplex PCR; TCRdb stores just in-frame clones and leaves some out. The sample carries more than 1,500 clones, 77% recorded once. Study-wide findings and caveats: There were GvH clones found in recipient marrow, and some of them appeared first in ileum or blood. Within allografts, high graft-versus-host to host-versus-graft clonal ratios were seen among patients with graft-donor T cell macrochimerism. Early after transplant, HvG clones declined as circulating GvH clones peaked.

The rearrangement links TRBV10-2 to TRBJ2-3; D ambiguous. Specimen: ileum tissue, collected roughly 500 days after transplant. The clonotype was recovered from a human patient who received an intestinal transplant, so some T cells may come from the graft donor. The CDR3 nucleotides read TGCGCCAGCAGTGAGTCGTTCGATACGCAGTATTTT. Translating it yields CASSESFDTQYF.